The source of this TCR beta chain is a study of early T cells in non-severe SARS-CoV-2 infection. About the research overall: Sequencing of unsorted whole blood was done on bulk RNA, leaving chains unpaired.

The protocol attached unique molecular identifiers to individual cDNA molecules. MiXCR, run by TCRdb on the 5' RACE reads, gives a single entry per CDR3 protein. The sample holds about 48,000 distinct CDR3 sequences, over 7.5% seen once. This clonotype was detected many times. Germline V gene lookup returns CDR1 MNHNY and CDR2 SVGAGI (reference sequence). This CDR3 is built from 14 residues. With 2 bases removed from V and 1 base from J, the gap between germline ends came to 8 bases. The source of this sequence is an adult who was a healthcare worker with PCR-confirmed SARS-CoV-2 infection or an uninfected control (not recorded which). The chain has TRBV6-6 and TRBJ2-5; D gene unclear. What was sequenced was whole blood. The CDR3 coding sequence is TGTGCCAGCAGTTACAAGGGCCGCCAAGAGACCCAGTACTTC. Its translation: CASSYKGRQETQYF.